The 15 T cell receptor beta chains given below trace back to one sample, sequenced in a study of Graves' ophthalmopathy and Graves' hyperthyroidism. The authors amplified TCR beta CDR3 regions from RNA transcripts. An initial RT-PCR round employing HTBI primers preceded a second-round multiplex PCR. From the multiplex PCR reads, TCRdb called clonotypes with MiXCR, one entry per CDR3 protein. The sample shows about 220,000 distinct CDR3 sequences, under 25% of them seen only once. Sequencing was carried out using peripheral blood. The receptor set was obtained from a woman in her 50s with Graves' ophthalmopathy.

J is TRBJ2-5 and V is TRBV20-1, with 9 bases fitting TRBD2. J was trimmed by 0 bases and V by 6 bases; bases with no gene match: 5. The CDR3 spans 14 residues. Germline V gene sequence: CDR1 DFQATT, CDR2 SNEGSKA (reference sequence). In DNA, the CDR3 is TGCAGTGCCAGCGGGGGGCTAAACCAAGAGACCCAGTACTTC. Translated, it gives CSASGGLNQETQYF.

At least ten counts were recorded for this clonotype. The chain links TRBV5-1 to TRBJ1-5; no definite D call. Trimming removed 0 bases at V and 6 bases at J, with 7 bases between. The CDR3 spans 13 residues. CDR1 is SGHRS, CDR2 YFSETQ, per germline. The CDR3, as DNA: TGCGCCAGCAGCTTGGATACAAGTCAGCCCCAGCATTTT. Protein sequence: CASSLDTSQPQHF.

The rearrangement uses TRBV6-1 and TRBJ1-2; D uncertain. CDR3 length: 15 amino acids. Between the trimmed V and J ends, which lost 5 bases and 4 bases, there was a span of 17 bases. The V gene's germline CDR1 is MNHNS and CDR2 SASEGT. The CDR3 protein is CASSQSGLGSYGYTF. Written as DNA, the CDR3 is TGTGCCAGCAGTCAATCTGGACTGGGCAGCTATGGCTACACCTTC.

A single count supports this clonotype. The V gene is TRBV6-8, the J gene TRBJ2-7; D is ambiguous. The CDR3 is 11 amino acids. V was cut by 5 bases and J by 3 bases, with 5 bases left in between. CDR1 is MNHGY, CDR2 SAAAGT, per germline. The CDR3 DNA reads TGTGCCAGCAGTGGCCACTACGAGCAGTACTTC. It is translated as CASSGHYEQYF.

The chain recombines TRBV6-5 with TRBJ2-7; 7 nucleotides agree with TRBD1. Germline-derived CDR1 and CDR2 are MNHEY and SVGAGI. The CDR3 has 15 amino acids. Trimming removed 2 bases from V and 2 bases from J; junction bases left unmatched: 6. CDR3 DNA: TGTGCCAGCAGTTACCGTCACAGGGGAACCTACGAGCAGTACTTC. It translates to CASSYRHRGTYEQYF.

This clonotype has a count of ten or more. This chain joins TRBV5-1 and TRBJ1-1; 7 bases map to TRBD1. Losses at the gene ends were 1 base for V and 8 bases for J; bases not matched to a gene: 5. This CDR3 is 13 amino acids long. Germline values: CDR1 SGHRS, CDR2 YFSETQ. The CDR3 nucleotides read TGCGCCAGCAGCTTGAGACAGGGAGGCGAAGCTTTCTTT. This gives the protein CASSLRQGGEAFF.

This clonotype was observed many times. The chain is built from TRBV4-1 and TRBJ2-7, with a tentative D call TRBD1 (5 bases). Trimming cost V 4 bases and J 0 bases, with 13 bases left between them. Germline V lookup: CDR1 MGHRA, CDR2 YSYEKL. The CDR3 runs to 15 residues. CDR3 protein: CASSRQPVSSYEQYF. The DNA of the CDR3 is TGCGCCAGCAGCCGACAGCCGGTGAGCTCCTACGAGCAGTACTTC.

The rearrangement joins TRBV24-1 to TRBJ2-5; 11 bases line up with TRBD1. The ends lost 7 bases at V and 4 bases at J; junction bases unmatched: 7. Germline V gene lookup returns CDR1 KGHDR and CDR2 SFDVKD. This CDR3 contains 15 residues. Here the CDR3 DNA reads TGTGCCACCAGCGTGGGACAGGGGGTCGGAGAGACCCAGTACTTC. It codes for CATSVGQGVGETQYF.

This clonotype was recorded a few times. The chain carries TRBV2 and TRBJ2-3, with 9 bases aligning to TRBD2. There are 13 residues in the CDR3. J gave up 4 bases and V 8 bases, and 4 bases lay outside the gene matches. Germline V gene lookup returns CDR1 SNHLY and CDR2 FYNNEI. The chain's CDR3 is CASAGGPPDTQYF. CDR3 in DNA: TGTGCCAGCGCGGGAGGGCCCCCAGATACGCAGTATTTT.

The chain recombines TRBV5-1 with TRBJ1-1; D possibly corresponds to TRBD1 (6 bases). Germline V CDR1 and CDR2: SGHRS, YFSETQ. CDR3 length: 16 amino acids. Trimming cost V 4 bases and J 0 bases, with 16 bases left between them. CDR3 residues: CASSPAWRGMNTEAFF. The CDR3 DNA sequence: TGCGCCAGCAGCCCGGCTTGGAGGGGGATGAACACTGAAGCTTTCTTT.

This clonotype has a count of ten or more. The J gene is TRBJ2-7, the V gene TRBV6-4; the D gene could be TRBD1 or TRBD2 (6 bases each). The V gene lost 7 bases and the J gene lost 1 base, with 23 bases spanning the gap. The CDR3 runs 17 residues. The germline CDR1 and CDR2 sequences are MRHNA and SNTAGT. The CDR3 sequence is CASTLGARLVGSYEQYF. The CDR3 nucleotides are TGTGCCAGCACCTTGGGGGCCCGACTAGTCGGTTCCTACGAGCAGTACTTC.

This clonotype has at least ten counts. The chain joins TRBV5-1 to TRBJ2-7, with D hard to call. The CDR3 has 12 amino acids. Germline values: CDR1 SGHRS, CDR2 YFSETQ. Trimming removed 4 bases from V and 2 bases from J, with 7 bases in between. The CDR3 loop is CASSKWAYEQYF. Here the CDR3 DNA reads TGCGCCAGCAGCAAGTGGGCCTACGAGCAGTACTTC.

This clonotype was observed a handful of times. The V gene is TRBV18, the J gene TRBJ2-7; 8 bases map to TRBD2. The junction had 4 bases not matched to a gene; V was cut back by 3 bases and J by 0 bases. CDR1 is KGHSH and CDR2 is LQKENI in the germline V gene. CDR3 size: 15 residues. The CDR3: CASSPGAGASYEQYF. In DNA, the CDR3 is TGTGCCAGCTCACCTGGAGCGGGAGCCTCCTACGAGCAGTACTTC.

This clonotype was seen repeatedly, ten times or more. The rearrangement joins TRBV29-1 to TRBJ1-2; no firm D call. The germline gives CDR1 SQVTM, CDR2 ANQGSEA. The V gene lost 2 bases and the J gene lost 3 bases, with 16 bases spanning the gap. This CDR3 contains 15 residues. The CDR3 loop reads CSVEILGRLDYGYTF. CDR3 DNA: TGCAGCGTTGAAATCCTGGGGAGGCTTGACTATGGCTACACCTTC.

This clonotype was counted ten times or more. Because it lacks the conserved phenylalanine or tryptophan at the end, this CDR3 is likely a read error. This sequence joins TRBV6-5 and TRBJ2-7, with 9 bases identical to TRBD1. This CDR3 is 13 amino acids long. Trimming at V came to 5 bases and at J to 4 bases, leaving 3 bases not matched to a gene. CDR1 is MNHEY and CDR2 is SVGAGI in the germline V gene. The CDR3 loop reads CASSNRGLYEQYL. The CDR3 nucleotides are TGTGCCAGCAGTAACAGGGGGCTATACGAGCAGTACCTC.